These 14 T cell receptor beta chains share one sample of origin, sequenced in a study of cytomegalovirus exposure and HLA in healthy donors. PCR primers comprised 60 Vbeta and 13 Jbeta primers. Generated by immunoSEQ multiplex PCR, the TCRdb table keeps only in-frame clones and is missing some. The profile shows some 93,000 clones, approximately 9% of them singletons. The sequenced sample consisted of PBMCs. The receptors stem from a man aged 45-65 years in good health and CMV-seropositive.

This clone was detected only a few times. The chain combines TRBV6-1 with TRBJ1-2, with unresolved D. CDR3 size: 12 residues. Germline V CDR1 and CDR2: MNHNS, SASEGT. Deletions cut 0 bases from V and 4 bases from J, with 3 bases between. The chain's CDR3 is CASSEAVYGYTF. The CDR3 bases are TGTGCCAGCAGTGAAGCCGTCTATGGCTACACCTTC.

In this sample, this clone turned up a few times. The V gene is TRBV20-1, the J gene TRBJ2-2; D unclear. Trimming cost V 5 bases and J 6 bases, with 7 bases left between them. CDR3 length: 11 amino acids. Germline CDR1 reads DFQATT; CDR2 reads SNEGSKA (reference sequence). CDR3 DNA: TGCAGTGCTCGGAGTTCCGGGGAGCTGTTTTTT. Amino acids: CSARSSGELFF.

The chain has TRBV6-5 and TRBJ2-1; 11 bases match TRBD2. V shed 7 bases and J 4 bases; nucleotides not matched to a gene: 6. The CDR3 contains 15 residues. Germline CDR1 is MNHEY and CDR2 is SVGAGI. Here the CDR3 DNA reads TGTGCCAGCAATCCTCTAGCGGGAGGATACAATGAGCAGTTCTTC. Its protein product is CASNPLAGGYNEQFF.

CDR3: CASSRDRANTEAFF. CDR3 in DNA: TGTGCCAGCTCACGTGACAGGGCTAACACTGAAGCTTTCTTT. J is TRBJ1-1 and V is TRBV18; 7 positions agree with TRBD1. Germline lookup yields CDR1 KGHSH and CDR2 LQKENI. This CDR3 region has 14 residues. J was trimmed by 2 bases and V by 4 bases; bases with no gene match: 4.

The J gene is TRBJ1-1, the V gene TRBV6-5, with a tentative D call TRBD1 (6 bases). The V gene's germline CDR1 is MNHEY and CDR2 SVGAGI. V lost 0 bases and J lost 8, with 13 bases in between. CDR3 length equals 14 residues. Written as DNA, the CDR3 is TGTGCCAGCAGTTACTCTAGGGGGGGCGGGGAAGCTTTCTTT. Translation: CASSYSRGGGEAFF.

The chain combines TRBV7-2 with TRBJ1-1; maybe TRBD1 (6 bases). Germline CDR1 reads SGHTA; CDR2 reads FQGNSA. V was trimmed by 6 bases and J by 1 base, leaving 12 bases between them. The CDR3 runs to 14 residues. This chain's CDR3 is CASRWTVSNTEAFF. The DNA of the CDR3 is TGTGCCAGCAGATGGACAGTATCGAACACTGAAGCTTTCTTT.

The V call is TRBV27, the J call TRBJ2-5; D unresolved. CDR3 size: 14 residues. V gave up 0 bases and J gave up 3 bases, with 8 bases separating them. Germline lookup yields CDR1 MNHEY and CDR2 SMNVEV (reference sequence). The DNA for the CDR3 is TGTGCCAGCAGTTTATCCCCCAGGAAAGAGACCCAGTACTTC. It specifies CASSLSPRKETQYF.

This clone was seen a few times. The chain employs TRBV10-2 and TRBJ1-1; TRBD1 matches at 7 bases. The CDR3 loop spans 15 amino acids. The V gene end was trimmed by 6 bases and the J gene end by 3 bases; junction bases not matched to a gene: 10. From germline, CDR1 is WSHSY and CDR2 SAAADI. This CDR3 is CASRPPGQYYTEAFF. Written as DNA, the CDR3 is TGCGCCAGCAGACCCCCGGGACAGTACTACACTGAAGCTTTCTTT.

This chain connects TRBV18 to TRBJ2-7, with D possibly TRBD1 on 6 matching bases. The germline V and J ends were trimmed by 4 bases and 4 bases, with 14 bases remaining between them. Germline loops: CDR1 KGHSH, CDR2 LQKENI. This CDR3 is 14 amino acids long. In DNA form, the CDR3 reads TGTGCCAGCTCACGACAAGGACAGTTTTACGAGCAGTACTTC. This encodes CASSRQGQFYEQYF. Drawing the rest from reference TRBV18 and TRBJ2-7, the complete variable domain is NAGVMQNPRHLVRRRGQEARLRCSPMKGHSHVYWYRQLPEEGLKFMVYLQKENIIDESGMPKERFSAEFPKEGPSILRIQQVVRGDSAAYFCASSRQGQFYEQYFGPGTRLTVT.

This clone was seen more than once but under ten times. V usage is TRBV4-3 and J usage is TRBJ2-2; 8 positions agree with TRBD2. Trimming removed 4 bases from V and 5 bases from J; junction bases left unmatched: 9. The germline CDR1 and CDR2 sequences are LGHNA and YSLEER. The CDR3 spans 16 residues. CDR3 nucleotides: TGCGCCAGCAGCCCCTTAGCTAGCGGGCAAACCGGGGAGCTGTTTTTT. Protein: CASSPLASGQTGELFF.

V and J are TRBV10-3 and TRBJ1-4; D is ambiguous. There are 15 residues in the CDR3. The ends were cut back, 3 bases at V and 10 bases at J, with 18 bases in the middle. The germline V gene encodes CDR1 ENHRY and CDR2 SYGVKD. CDR3 protein: CAISDSGFGRGKLFF. The CDR3 DNA reads TGTGCCATCAGTGACAGTGGGTTTGGTCGGGGAAAACTGTTTTTT.

In nucleotides, the CDR3 is TGTGCCAGCAGTTCTAGGGGGTTTTCCTACGAGCAGTACTTC. Its translation: CASSSRGFSYEQYF. The chain recombines TRBV27 with TRBJ2-7; D perhaps matches TRBD1 (6 bases). From germline, CDR1 is MNHEY and CDR2 SMNVEV (reference sequence). V gave up 4 bases and J gave up 1 base, with 11 bases separating them. The CDR3 sequence is 14 residues long.

This clone came up a few times. The chain couples TRBV15 to TRBJ2-1; TRBD2 is a possible D gene (5 bases). The V end lost 5 bases, the J end lost 4 bases, and 15 bases lay between the germline ends. This CDR3 has 15 amino acids. Germline loops: CDR1 LNHNV, CDR2 YYDKDF (reference sequence). The CDR3 DNA reads TGTGCCACCAGCCTAGGCGGGTCTACTTACAATGAGCAGTTCTTC. Its translation: CATSLGGSTYNEQFF.

This chain links TRBV27 with TRBJ2-2; 9 bases map to TRBD2. The junction had 12 bases not matched to a gene; V was cut back by 5 bases and J by 5 bases. The CDR3 consists of 17 residues. Germline lookup yields CDR1 MNHEY and CDR2 SMNVEV (reference sequence). CDR3 sequence: CASSRGSGRTGTGELFF. The CDR3 bases are TGTGCCAGCAGTCGGGGGAGCGGGAGGACGGGGACCGGGGAGCTGTTTTTT.